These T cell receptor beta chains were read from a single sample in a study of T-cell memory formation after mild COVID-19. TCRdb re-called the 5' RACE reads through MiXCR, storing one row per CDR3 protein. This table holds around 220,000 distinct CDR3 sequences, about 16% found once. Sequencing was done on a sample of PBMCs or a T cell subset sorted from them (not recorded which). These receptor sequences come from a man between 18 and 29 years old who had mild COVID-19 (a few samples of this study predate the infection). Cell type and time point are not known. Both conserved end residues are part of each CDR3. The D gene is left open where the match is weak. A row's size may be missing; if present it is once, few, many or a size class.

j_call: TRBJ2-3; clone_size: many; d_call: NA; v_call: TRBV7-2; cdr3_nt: TGTGCCAGCAGTAGATCCGGGAATACGCAGTATTTT; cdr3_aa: CASSRSGNTQYF
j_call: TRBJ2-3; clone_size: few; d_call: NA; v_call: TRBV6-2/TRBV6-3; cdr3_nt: TGTGCCAGCAAAGGGGGGGACCGGAGCACAGATACGCAGTATTTT; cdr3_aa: CASKGGDRSTDTQYF
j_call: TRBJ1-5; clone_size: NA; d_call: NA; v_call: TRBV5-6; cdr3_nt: TGTGCCAGCAGCTTGTGGGGGGGCTACAATCAGCCCCAGCATTTT; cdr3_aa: CASSLWGGYNQPQHF
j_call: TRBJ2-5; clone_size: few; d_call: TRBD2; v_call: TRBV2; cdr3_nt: TGTGCCAGCAGTGCGGCTAGCGGGGGGGAAGAGACCCAGTACTTC; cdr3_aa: CASSAASGGEETQYF
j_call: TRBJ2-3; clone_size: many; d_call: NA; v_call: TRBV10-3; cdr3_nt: TGTGCCATCAGTTCAGACCCGGCCGGTACGCAGTATTTT; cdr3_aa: CAISSDPAGTQYF
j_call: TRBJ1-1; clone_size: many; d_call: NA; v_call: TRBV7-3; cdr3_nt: TGTGCCAGCAGCAATAATGGGGACACTGAAGCTTTCTTT; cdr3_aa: CASSNNGDTEAFF
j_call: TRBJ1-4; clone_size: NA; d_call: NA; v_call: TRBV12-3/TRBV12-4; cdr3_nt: TGTGCCAGCAGTTTAGAAGGCCGGCCCCGCTTTTTT; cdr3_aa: CASSLEGRPRFF
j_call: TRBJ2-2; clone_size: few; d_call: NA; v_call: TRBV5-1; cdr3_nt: TGCGCCAGCAGCTTGGGGGTGCTAGCGTCGAACACCGGGGAGCTGTTTTTT; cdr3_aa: CASSLGVLASNTGELFF
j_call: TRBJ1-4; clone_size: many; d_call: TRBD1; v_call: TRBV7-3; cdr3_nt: TGTGCCAGCAGCTTTGGCGGGACAGGGGTTCCGCCTGGTGAAAAACTGTTTTTT; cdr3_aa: CASSFGGTGVPPGEKLFF
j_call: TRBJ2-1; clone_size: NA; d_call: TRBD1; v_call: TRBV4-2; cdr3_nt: TGTGCCAGCAGCCAAGGGTCCGACAGGGGCATGACCAATGAGCAGTTCTTC; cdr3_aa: CASSQGSDRGMTNEQFF
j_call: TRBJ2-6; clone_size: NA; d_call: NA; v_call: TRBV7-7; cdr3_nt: TGTGCCAGCGGAGAGGGAGGGGCCAACGTCCTGACTTTC; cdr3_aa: CASGEGGANVLTF
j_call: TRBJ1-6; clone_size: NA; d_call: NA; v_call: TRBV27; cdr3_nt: TGTGCCAGCAGGTGGGGCTTCGGGGATTCACCCCTCCACTTT; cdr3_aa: CASRWGFGDSPLHF
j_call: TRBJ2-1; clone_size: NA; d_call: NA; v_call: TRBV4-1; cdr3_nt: TGCGCCAGCAGCCAAGCCGGGCAGGGCAGCTCCTACAATGAGCAGTTCTTC; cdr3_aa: CASSQAGQGSSYNEQFF
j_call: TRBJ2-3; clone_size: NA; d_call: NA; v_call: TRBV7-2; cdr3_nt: TGTGCCAGCAGCTTACTCCACACCTCCACAGATACGCAGTATTTT; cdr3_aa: CASSLLHTSTDTQYF
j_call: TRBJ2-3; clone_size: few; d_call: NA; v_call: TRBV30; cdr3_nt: TGTGCCTGGACTAAAGGACCCACAGATACGCAGTATTTT; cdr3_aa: CAWTKGPTDTQYF
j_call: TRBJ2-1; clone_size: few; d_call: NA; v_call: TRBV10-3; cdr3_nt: TGTGCCATCTTTACGGGAGACAATGAGCAGTTCTTC; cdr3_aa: CAIFTGDNEQFF
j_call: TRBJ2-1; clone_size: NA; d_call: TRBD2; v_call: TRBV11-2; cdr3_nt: TGTGCCAGCAACAGCGGGGGGGCTGAGCAGTTCTTC; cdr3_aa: CASNSGGAEQFF
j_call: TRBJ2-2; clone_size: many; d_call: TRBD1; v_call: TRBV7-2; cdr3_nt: TGTGCCAGCAGCCCGTCGGGACAGCTTAACACCGGGGAGCTGTTTTTT; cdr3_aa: CASSPSGQLNTGELFF
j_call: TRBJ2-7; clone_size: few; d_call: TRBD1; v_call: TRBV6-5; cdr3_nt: TGTGCCAGCAGTATACGGACAGGGGACCCCTACGAGCAGTACTTC; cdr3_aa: CASSIRTGDPYEQYF
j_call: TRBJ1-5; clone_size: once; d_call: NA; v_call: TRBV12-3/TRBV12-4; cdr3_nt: TGTGCCAGCAGTAAAGCAAGGGGGGGGGATCAGCCCCAGCATTTT; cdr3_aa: CASSKARGGDQPQHF
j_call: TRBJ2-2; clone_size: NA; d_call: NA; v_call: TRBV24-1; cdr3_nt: TGTGCCACCAGTGATTTGCAAGTAGGGACCGGGGAGCTGTTTTTT; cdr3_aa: CATSDLQVGTGELFF
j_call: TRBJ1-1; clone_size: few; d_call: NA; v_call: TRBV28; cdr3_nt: TGTGCCAGCAGTTTATCGTCGAACACTGAAGCTTTCTTT; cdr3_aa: CASSLSSNTEAFF
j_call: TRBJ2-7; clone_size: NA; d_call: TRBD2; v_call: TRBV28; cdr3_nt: TGTGCCAGCAGCCGAAGCGGGGGGCCCTTCTACGAGCAGTACTTC; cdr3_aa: CASSRSGGPFYEQYF
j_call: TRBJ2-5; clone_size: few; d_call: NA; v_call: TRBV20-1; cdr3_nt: TGCAGTGCTGCACAGGGTGGAGAGACCCAGTACTTC; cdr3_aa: CSAAQGGETQYF
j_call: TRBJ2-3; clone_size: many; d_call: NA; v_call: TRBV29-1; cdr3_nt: TGCAGCGTAATTCCGAGCGGCACAGATACGCAGTATTTT; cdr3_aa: CSVIPSGTDTQYF
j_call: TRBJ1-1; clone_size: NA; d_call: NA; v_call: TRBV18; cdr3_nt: TGTGCCAGCTCACCGTCCACAGTGAACACTGAAGCTTTCTTT; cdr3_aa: CASSPSTVNTEAFF
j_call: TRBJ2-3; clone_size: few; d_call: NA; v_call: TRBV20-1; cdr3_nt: TGCAGTGCTAGAGCTCTGGATCCAGATACGCAGTATTTT; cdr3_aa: CSARALDPDTQYF
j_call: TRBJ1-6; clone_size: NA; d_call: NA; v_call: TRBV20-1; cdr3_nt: TGCAGTGTGCCGACCAATAATTCACCCCTCCACTTT; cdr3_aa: CSVPTNNSPLHF
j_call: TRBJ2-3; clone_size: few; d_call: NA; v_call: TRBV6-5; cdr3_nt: TGTGCCAGCAGTTACAATAGGGATACGCAGTATTTT; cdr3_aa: CASSYNRDTQYF
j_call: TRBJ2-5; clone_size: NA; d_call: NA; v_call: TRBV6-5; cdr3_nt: TGTGCCAGCAGCGGGGGAGAGACCCAGTACTTC; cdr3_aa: CASSGGETQYF
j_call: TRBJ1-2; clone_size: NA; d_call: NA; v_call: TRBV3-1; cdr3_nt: TGTGCCAGCAGCCAGGCCACCCAAAGCTACACCTTC; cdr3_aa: CASSQATQSYTF
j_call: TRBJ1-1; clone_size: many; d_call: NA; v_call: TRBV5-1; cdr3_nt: TGCGCCAGCAGTCCGTCGTCGGGGACTGAAGCTTTCTTT; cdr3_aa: CASSPSSGTEAFF
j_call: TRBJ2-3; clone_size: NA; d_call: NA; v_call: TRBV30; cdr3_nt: TGTGCCTGGAGTGTAGGGGCAGATACGCAGTATTTT; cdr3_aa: CAWSVGADTQYF
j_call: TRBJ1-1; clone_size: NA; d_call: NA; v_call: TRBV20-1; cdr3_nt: TGCAGTGTAGGGGGAGAAAAAGCTTTCTTT; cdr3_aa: CSVGGEKAFF
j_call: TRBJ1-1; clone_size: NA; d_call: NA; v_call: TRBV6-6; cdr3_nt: TGTGCCAGCAGTTACGGTGGGTACACTGAAGCTTTCTTT; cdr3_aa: CASSYGGYTEAFF
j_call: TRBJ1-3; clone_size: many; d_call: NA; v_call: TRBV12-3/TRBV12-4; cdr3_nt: TGTGCCAGCAGTTCGACCTATTCTGGAAACACCATATATTTT; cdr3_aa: CASSSTYSGNTIYF
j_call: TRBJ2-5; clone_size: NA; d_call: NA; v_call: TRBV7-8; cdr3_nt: TGTGCCAGCAGCTTAGTAATCGAGACCCAGTACTTC; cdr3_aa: CASSLVIETQYF